This TCR beta chain was recorded in a study of vaccination and CD4 T cells after COVID-19. At the Johns Hopkins FTIC core, DNA taken from cultured CD4+ T cells was sequenced by way of the Oncomine TCR Beta short-read assay. TCRdb re-called the PCR reads with MiXCR, one entry per CDR3 protein. The data show about 16,000 distinct CDR3 sequences, 44% seen once. Treatment: roughly 10-day PBMC culture with coronavirus spike peptide pools or control peptides (ViraFEST assay). This clonotype has a handful of counts. Antigen unknown. This CDR3 has 17 amino acids. V dropped 6 bases and J dropped 0; count of bases not matched to a gene: 11. From germline, CDR1 is LNHDA and CDR2 SQIVND (reference sequence).

The receptor was isolated from a human donor who had recovered from COVID-19. The chain employs TRBV19 and TRBJ1-5, with TRBD1 matching 7 bases. Sequenced material: CD4+ T cells from blood, cultured in vitro. The CDR3 nucleotides are TGTGCCAGTAGGCTCGATGGGACAGTCTATAGCAATCAGCCCCAGCATTTT. This sequence encodes CASRLDGTVYSNQPQHF.